This T cell receptor (beta chain) was retrieved from a study of patients and donors after allogeneic stem cell transplantation. Per the germline V gene, CDR1 is SGHRS and CDR2 is YFSETQ. CDR3 length: 14 residues. Between the trimmed V and J ends, which lost 4 bases and 0 bases, there was a span of 10 bases. TCRdb analysed the RT-PCR reads with MiXCR anew, one entry per CDR3 protein. Of over 25,000 distinct CDR3 sequences detected, 37% appear once; the ten largest clones hold less than 85%. The sequence was obtained from a human donor who was either an allogeneic HSCT recipient or a stem cell or donor lymphocyte infusion donor (not recorded which). It is not recorded whose cells these are; they may come from a transplant donor. This chain uses TRBV5-1 with TRBJ1-1; D is uncertain. The sample taken for sequencing was blood, either unsorted or a sorted T cell fraction (not recorded which). The CDR3 region is CASSKGEVNTEAFF. DNA for the CDR3: TGCGCCAGCAGCAAAGGTGAGGTGAACACTGAAGCTTTCTTT.